What follows describes a single T cell receptor beta chain. Its specificity is unknown. Trimming shortened V by 0 bases and J by 0 bases, and 9 bases separated the two germline ends. This CDR3 is 17 amino acids long. The germline CDR1 and CDR2 sequences are SNHLY and FYNNEI. The data originate from a study of OX40 agonist ivuxolimab in advanced cancers. Clones were read by immunoSEQ multiplex PCR, and TCRdb kept only the in-frame ones, dropping some. The table records approximately 58,000 clones, approximately 80% of them present only once. General study points: Expanded clones tended on average to be more numerous among CD8+ T cells than CD4+.

This clonotype originated in an adult with an advanced solid tumor such as melanoma, head and neck, liver or kidney cancer. The J gene is TRBJ2-6, the V gene TRBV2, with no clear D. The specimen comprised CD4+ or CD8+ T cells sorted from blood, sampled in a trial of the OX40 agonist ivuxolimab. CDR3 amino acids: CASSEAGPTSGANVLTF. As DNA, the CDR3 is TGTGCCAGCAGTGAAGCAGGACCAACCTCTGGGGCCAACGTCCTGACTTTC. Looking up the rest from reference TRBV2 and TRBJ2-6 gives the full variable domain: EPEVTQTPSHQVTQMGQEVILRCVPISNHLYFYWYRQILGQKVEFLVSFYNNEISEKSEIFDDQFSVERPDGSNFTLKIRSTKLEDSAMYFCASSEAGPTSGANVLTFGAGSRLTVL.